This TCR beta chain was retrieved from a study of blood T cell repertoires in COVID-19 (dated by TCRdb to between 2020 and 2021). Study-wide context: Samples from collaborators originated in the United States, Italy and Spain and spanned both the acute and convalescent phases of COVID-19. The repertoires were released in a freely available public database intended as a resource for research on the immune response to SARS-CoV-2. HLA class I and class II types, where available, came from metadata supplied by the sample provider rather than from assay-based typing. The prospective study material was composed of cDNA or gDNA derived from T cells, B-cell-depleted T cells, or PBMCs. The samples were drawn from two sources: the first 160 participants of the ongoing ImmuneRACE study, and fewer than 1,500 subjects contributed by 6 global collaborators. Subjects who had been exposed to COVID-19, were actively infected with it, or had recovered from it provided the deeply sampled blood TCRbeta repertoires that made up the dataset. The sample metadata nearly always contained a de-identified subject ID, COVID-19 status, age in years and sex. Study-wide findings and limitations: How much clinical and demographic metadata was included differed by source and by participant, and the metadata was provided uncurated.

Another Seattle source contributed samples from volunteer blood donors who had recovered from COVID-19. Each collaborating institution followed its own protocols to collect whole blood in K2EDTA tubes. Collaborator samples were shipped for TCRbeta analysis as frozen whole blood, isolated PBMCs, or DNA extracted from either sample type. CDR1 is given as SGHRS and CDR2 as YFSETQ, both from the germline V gene. At the junction V is shortened by 4 bases and J by 3 bases; bases outside the gene matches: 5. There are 15 amino acids in the CDR3, from cysteine to phenylalanine inclusive. Left in the record is the CDR3 DNA by itself, 45 bases read in frame from the first base. TCRbeta CDR3 regions were amplified from genomic DNA by means of the immunoSEQ Assay, a bias-controlled multiplex PCR. The paper's processing steps were these. The number of nucleated cells in each sample was estimated from the amplification of reference gene primers within the assay. To quantify the absolute abundance of each unique TCRbeta CDR3 rearrangement, sequence reads were collapsed and filtered. For each sample, productive Simpson clonality was calculated as the square root of Simpson's diversity index across productive rearrangements. TCRdb carries this immuneACCESS record with in-frame sequences only. Its versions omit some clonotypes, under half of them owing to an unresolved V gene in the studies checked, with the rest unexplained. The V and J calls and clone size are taken from that table; D and trimming were inferred from the DNA. Across this sample there are hundreds of thousands of clones, with 75% to 90% seen only once. Of the sample, about 6.5% falls within the top ten clones.

A word on this clone: The antigen this receptor binds is unknown. Qualities for individual bases were not recorded, and no much larger clone is one base off.

This sequence was found in a man aged 60 to 69 who had recovered from COVID-19. The sequencing input was peripheral blood. This chain joins TRBV5-1 to TRBJ2-1; 9 of the junction bases match TRBD2. The nucleotide sequence reads TGCGCCAGCAGCGCTACTAGCGGGTACTACAATGAGCAGTTCTTC. This translates into CASSATSGYYNEQFF.